Each of the 30 T cell receptor beta chains below was sequenced from the same sample in a study of monozygotic twins with inflammatory bowel disease. TCRdb re-analyzed the 5' RACE reads; it lists each CDR3 protein once, without DNA. The specimen's table records over 110,000 distinct CDR3 sequences. Sequencing was done on a sample of blood. These receptors all stem from a human donor with ulcerative colitis or Crohn's disease, or a healthy co-twin of an affected twin (not recorded which).

The chain employs TRBV3-1 and TRBJ2-3; checking the TCRdb D call of TRBD2 is not possible without DNA. The CDR3 sequence is 17 residues long. CDR1 and CDR2 (germline): LGHDT, YNNKEL (reference sequence). CDR3 amino acids: CASSQVWVAGRTDTQYF.

The chain carries TRBV12-3 or TRBV12-4 and TRBJ1-1. This CDR3 contains 11 residues. This chain's CDR3 is CASSGGLEAFF.

V usage is TRBV20-1 and J usage is TRBJ2-7; as DNA is missing, the TRBD1 call by TCRdb cannot be tested. The germline V gene encodes CDR1 DFQATT and CDR2 SNEGSKA (reference sequence). The CDR3 spans 15 residues. CDR3 residues: CSARDPRTDSYEQYF.

The genes are TRBV4-1 and TRBJ1-1. Germline values: CDR1 MGHRA, CDR2 YSYEKL. The CDR3 is 14 amino acids. CDR3 sequence: CASSQDLGNTEAFF.

The V gene is TRBV11-2, the J gene TRBJ2-3; checking the TCRdb D call of TRBD1 is not possible without DNA. This CDR3 has 21 residues. Germline V gene sequence: CDR1 SGHAT, CDR2 FQNNGV. The chain's CDR3 is CASSLPRYIDRDRDRTDTQYF.

The V call is TRBV9, the J call TRBJ2-1. The germline gives CDR1 SGDLS, CDR2 YYNGEE. The CDR3 runs 13 residues. The CDR3 is CASSTDPDREQFF.

The chain carries TRBV5-1 and TRBJ2-3; the TCRdb call, TRBD1, lacks DNA for checking. This CDR3 comprises 15 residues. The germline V gene has CDR1 SGHRS and CDR2 YFSETQ. CDR3 protein: CASNRRQISTDTQYF. The whole variable domain, remainder taken from reference TRBV5-1 and TRBJ2-3, is KAGVTQTPRYLIKTRGQQVTLSCSPISGHRSVSWYQQTPGQGLQFLFEYFSETQRNKGNFPGRFSGRQFSNSRSEMNVSTLELGDSALYLCASNRRQISTDTQYFGPGTRLTVL.

The V and J genes are TRBV5-4 and TRBJ1-2; TCRdb's assignment of TRBD1 cannot be checked, as there is no DNA. The CDR3 is made up of 15 amino acids. Germline loops: CDR1 SGHNT, CDR2 YYREEE (reference sequence). CDR3 loop: CASSSGQGRLLGYTF. Full variable domain (rest looked up from reference TRBV5-4 and TRBJ1-2): ETGVTQSPTHLIKTRGQQVTLRCSSQSGHNTVSWYQQALGQGPQFIFQYYREEENGRGNFPPRFSGLQFPNYSSELNVNALELDDSALYLCASSSGQGRLLGYTFGSGTRLTVV.

The rearrangement links TRBV19 to TRBJ1-2; TCRdb selects TRBD1, and the lack of DNA leaves this call unchecked. The CDR3 runs 17 residues. CDR1 and CDR2 (germline): LNHDA, SQIVND (reference sequence). CDR3 loop: CASSSTWGGMKNYGYTF.

The gene calls are TRBV5-5 and TRBJ2-1. CDR1 SGHKS and CDR2 YYEKEE come from the germline V gene (reference sequence). The CDR3 length is 11 residues. The chain's CDR3 is CASSLDFEQFF.

CDR3: CASSRPAGTGSYNEQFF. The J gene is TRBJ2-1, the V gene TRBV11-1; TCRdb selects TRBD1, and the lack of DNA leaves this call unchecked. The CDR3 runs 17 residues. CDR1 is SGHAT and CDR2 is FQDESV in the germline V gene (reference sequence).

This sequence joins TRBV20-1 and TRBJ2-1; no DNA is available, so the TRBD2 call from TCRdb remains unchecked. This CDR3 has 15 residues. Germline CDR1 reads DFQATT; CDR2 reads SNEGSKA (reference sequence). The CDR3 spells CSARDPSGGANEQFF.

The V and J genes are TRBV12-3 or TRBV12-4 and TRBJ1-1. CDR3 length equals 14 residues. This CDR3 is CASSLTGEYTEAFF.

The CDR3 here is CSASLAEKLFF. The chain couples TRBV20-1 to TRBJ1-4. The CDR3 sequence is 11 residues long. The germline V gene has CDR1 DFQATT and CDR2 SNEGSKA (reference sequence).

This rearrangement joins TRBV5-1 to TRBJ2-3; TCRdb's D call of TRBD2 is untestable without DNA. Germline V gene data show CDR1 as SGHRS and CDR2 as YFSETQ. The CDR3 totals 12 residues. The CDR3 sequence: CASSPPADTQYF.

This chain uses TRBV5-1 with TRBJ2-7; the TCRdb call, TRBD1, lacks DNA for checking. Germline CDR1 reads SGHRS; CDR2 reads YFSETQ. CDR3 length: 14 residues. The CDR3 protein is CASSLGAGAYEQYF.

This chain uses TRBV11-2 with TRBJ2-5; lacking DNA, the TRBD1 call made by TCRdb goes unchecked. The germline gives CDR1 SGHAT, CDR2 FQNNGV. The CDR3 extends over 17 amino acids. Here the CDR3 reads CASSLLEGHLGGRSQYF.

The J gene is TRBJ2-3, the V gene TRBV5-1. Germline V gene data show CDR1 as SGHRS and CDR2 as YFSETQ. CDR3 length: 14 amino acids. The CDR3 region is CASSLDWSADTQYF.

This chain connects TRBV5-4 to TRBJ2-1; TCRdb indicates TRBD2, and absent DNA this call remains unverified. From germline, CDR1 is SGHNT and CDR2 YYREEE (reference sequence). This CDR3 comprises 16 residues. CDR3 amino acids: CASSFGIAGFGNEQFF.

The V and J genes are TRBV4-1 and TRBJ2-1. Germline V lookup: CDR1 MGHRA, CDR2 YSYEKL. The CDR3 runs to 15 residues. This CDR3 reads CASSQVTDPYNEQFF.

This sequence joins TRBV7-2 and TRBJ1-3. The germline V gene has CDR1 SGHTA and CDR2 FQGNSA. The length of the CDR3 is 15 residues. The CDR3 loop is CASSSVPATSDTIYF.

The chain is built from TRBV6-2 or TRBV6-3 and TRBJ2-6. The CDR3 length is 15 residues. Germline V gives CDR1 MNHEY, CDR2 SVGEGT. This chain's CDR3 is CASSYLISGANVLTF.

This chain joins TRBV6-2 or TRBV6-3 and TRBJ2-7. Germline CDR1 MNHEY, CDR2 SVGEGT. The CDR3 covers 14 residues. The chain's CDR3 is CASSYLGIPYEQYF.

This chain uses TRBV12-3 or TRBV12-4 with TRBJ1-4; TCRdb's D gene call, TRBD1, goes unchecked for lack of DNA. The CDR3 length is 14 residues. CDR3 amino acids: CASSLRGGSEKLFF.

This chain uses TRBV18 with TRBJ1-1; the TRBD1 assignment by TCRdb is unverifiable without DNA. This CDR3 spans 15 amino acids. The germline CDR1 and CDR2 sequences are KGHSH and LQKENI. CDR3 amino acids: CASSPRRGQDTEAFF.

The chain employs TRBV29-1 and TRBJ2-3. Looked up from germline, CDR1 is SQVTM and CDR2 is ANQGSEA. The CDR3 spans 12 residues. CDR3 loop: CSVVLGADTQYF.

V gene TRBV5-1 combines with J gene TRBJ2-7; TCRdb outputs TRBD1, but without DNA this stays unchecked. Germline assignment: CDR1 SGHRS and CDR2 YFSETQ. This CDR3 is built from 15 residues. CDR3 residues: CASSLTRDRYYEQYF.

CDR3 sequence reads: CASSLAVNGELFF. The V gene is TRBV5-1, the J gene TRBJ2-2. In germline, CDR1 is SGHRS, CDR2 YFSETQ. The CDR3 is 13 amino acids.

The chain links TRBV6-2 or TRBV6-3 to TRBJ1-2. In germline, CDR1 is MNHEY, CDR2 SVGEGT. The CDR3 is 11 residues long. The CDR3 spells CASSFGYGYTF.

The chain combines TRBV5-1 with TRBJ2-2; the TCRdb D gene call, TRBD1, has no DNA to confirm it. Germline CDR1 reads SGHRS; CDR2 reads YFSETQ. There are 15 residues in the CDR3. CDR3 sequence: CASSRTGGHTGELFF. The complete variable domain, with remaining parts taken from reference TRBV5-1 and TRBJ2-2, reads KAGVTQTPRYLIKTRGQQVTLSCSPISGHRSVSWYQQTPGQGLQFLFEYFSETQRNKGNFPGRFSGRQFSNSRSEMNVSTLELGDSALYLCASSRTGGHTGELFFGEGSRLTVL.